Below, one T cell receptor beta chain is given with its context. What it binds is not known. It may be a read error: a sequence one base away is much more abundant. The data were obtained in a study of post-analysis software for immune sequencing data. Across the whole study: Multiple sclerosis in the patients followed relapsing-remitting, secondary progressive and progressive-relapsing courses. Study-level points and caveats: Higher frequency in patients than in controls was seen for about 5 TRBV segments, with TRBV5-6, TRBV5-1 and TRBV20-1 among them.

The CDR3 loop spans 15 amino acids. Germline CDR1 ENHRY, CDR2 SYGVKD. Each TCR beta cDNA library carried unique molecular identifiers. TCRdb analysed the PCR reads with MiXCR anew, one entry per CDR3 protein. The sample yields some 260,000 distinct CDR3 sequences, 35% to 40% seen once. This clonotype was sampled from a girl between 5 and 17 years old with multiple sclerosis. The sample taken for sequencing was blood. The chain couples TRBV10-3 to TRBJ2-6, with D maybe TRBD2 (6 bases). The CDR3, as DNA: TGTACCATCAGTGGAGGGGAGTTGGGGGCCAACGTCCTGACTTTC. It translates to CTISGGELGANVLTF.